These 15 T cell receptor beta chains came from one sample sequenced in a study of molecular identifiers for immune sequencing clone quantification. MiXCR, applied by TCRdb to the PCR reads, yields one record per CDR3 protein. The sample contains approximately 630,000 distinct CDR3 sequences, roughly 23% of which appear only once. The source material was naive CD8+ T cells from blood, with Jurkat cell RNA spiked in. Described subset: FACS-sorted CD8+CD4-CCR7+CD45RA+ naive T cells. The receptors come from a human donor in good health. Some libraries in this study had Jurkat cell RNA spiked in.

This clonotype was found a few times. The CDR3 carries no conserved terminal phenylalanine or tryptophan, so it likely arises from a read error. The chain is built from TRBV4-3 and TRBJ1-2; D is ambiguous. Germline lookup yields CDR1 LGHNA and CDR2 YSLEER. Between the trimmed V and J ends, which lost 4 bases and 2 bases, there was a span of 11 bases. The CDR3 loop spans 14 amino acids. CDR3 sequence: CASSPRGYNYGYTL. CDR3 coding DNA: TGCGCCAGCAGCCCACGGGGTTACAACTATGGCTACACCCTC.

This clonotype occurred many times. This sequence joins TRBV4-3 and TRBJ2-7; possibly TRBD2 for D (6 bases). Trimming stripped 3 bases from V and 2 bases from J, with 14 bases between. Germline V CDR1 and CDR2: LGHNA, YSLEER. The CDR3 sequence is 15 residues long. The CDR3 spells CASSHDGGLPYEQYF. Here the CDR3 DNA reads TGCGCCAGCAGCCATGATGGGGGACTCCCCTACGAGCAGTACTTC.

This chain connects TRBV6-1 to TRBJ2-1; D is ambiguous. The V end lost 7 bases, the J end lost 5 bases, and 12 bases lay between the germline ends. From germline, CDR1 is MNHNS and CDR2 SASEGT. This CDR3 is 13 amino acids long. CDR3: CASTIPTDNEQFF. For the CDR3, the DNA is TGTGCCAGCACTATCCCCACCGACAATGAGCAGTTCTTC.

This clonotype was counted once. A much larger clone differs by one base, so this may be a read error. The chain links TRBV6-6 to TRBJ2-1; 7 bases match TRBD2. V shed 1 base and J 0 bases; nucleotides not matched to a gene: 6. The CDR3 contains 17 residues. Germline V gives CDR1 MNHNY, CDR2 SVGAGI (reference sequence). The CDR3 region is CASSYLASGSSYNEQFF. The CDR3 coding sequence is TGTGCCAGCAGTTACTTGGCTAGCGGAAGCTCCTACAATGAGCAGTTCTTC.

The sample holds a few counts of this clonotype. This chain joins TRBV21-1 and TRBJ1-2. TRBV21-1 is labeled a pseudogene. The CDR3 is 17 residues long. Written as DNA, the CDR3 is TGTGCCAGCAGCAAAAGGAACAGACGAGCCCCTAACTATGGCTACACCTTC. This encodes CASSKRNRRAPNYGYTF.

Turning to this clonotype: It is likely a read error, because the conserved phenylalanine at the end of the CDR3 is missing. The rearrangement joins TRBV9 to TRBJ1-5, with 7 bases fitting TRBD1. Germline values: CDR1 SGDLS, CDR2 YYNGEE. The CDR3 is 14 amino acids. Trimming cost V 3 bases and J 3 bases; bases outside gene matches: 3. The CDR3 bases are TGTGCCAGCAGCGAAGGGGGCTCCAATCAGCCCCAGCATCTT. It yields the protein CASSEGGSNQPQHL.

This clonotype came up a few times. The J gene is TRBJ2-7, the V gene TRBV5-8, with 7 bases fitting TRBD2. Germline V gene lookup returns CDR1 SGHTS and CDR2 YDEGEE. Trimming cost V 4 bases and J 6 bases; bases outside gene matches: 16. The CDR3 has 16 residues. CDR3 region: CASSEALSGGPLEQYF. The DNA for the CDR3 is TGTGCCAGCAGCGAGGCCCTCTCGGGGGGACCTCTCGAGCAGTACTTC. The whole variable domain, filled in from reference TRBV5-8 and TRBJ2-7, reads EAGVTQSPTHLIKTRGQQATLRCSPISGHTSVYWYQQALGLGLQFLLWYDEGEERNRGNFPPRFSGRQFPNYSSELNVNALELEDSALYLCASSEALSGGPLEQYFGPGTRLTVT.

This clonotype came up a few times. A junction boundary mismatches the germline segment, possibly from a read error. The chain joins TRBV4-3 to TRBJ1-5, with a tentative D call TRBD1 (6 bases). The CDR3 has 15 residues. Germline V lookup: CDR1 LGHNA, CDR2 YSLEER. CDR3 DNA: TGCGCCAGCAGCCCCGAGTTGGGGGGCCTTCAGCCCCCGCATTTT. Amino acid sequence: CASSPELGGLQPPHF.

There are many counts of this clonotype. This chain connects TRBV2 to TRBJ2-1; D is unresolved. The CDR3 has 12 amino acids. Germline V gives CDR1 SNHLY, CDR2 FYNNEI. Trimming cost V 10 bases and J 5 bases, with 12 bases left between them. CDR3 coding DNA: TGTGCCACAGTGTTGGGAAACAATGAGCAGTTCTTC. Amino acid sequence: CATVLGNNEQFF.

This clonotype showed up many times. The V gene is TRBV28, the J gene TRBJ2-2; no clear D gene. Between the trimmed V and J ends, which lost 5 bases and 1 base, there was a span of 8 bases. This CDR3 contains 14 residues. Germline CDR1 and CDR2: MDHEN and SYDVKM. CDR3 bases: TGTGCCAGCAGTCGAAAGATGAACACCGGGGAGCTGTTTTTT. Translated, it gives CASSRKMNTGELFF.

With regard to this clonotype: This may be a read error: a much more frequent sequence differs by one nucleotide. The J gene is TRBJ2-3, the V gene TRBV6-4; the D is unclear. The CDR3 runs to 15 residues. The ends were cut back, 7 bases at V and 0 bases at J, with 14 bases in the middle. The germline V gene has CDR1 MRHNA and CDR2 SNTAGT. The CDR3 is CASKTDGFSTDTQYF. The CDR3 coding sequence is TGTGCCAGCAAGACCGACGGTTTTAGCACAGATACGCAGTATTTT.

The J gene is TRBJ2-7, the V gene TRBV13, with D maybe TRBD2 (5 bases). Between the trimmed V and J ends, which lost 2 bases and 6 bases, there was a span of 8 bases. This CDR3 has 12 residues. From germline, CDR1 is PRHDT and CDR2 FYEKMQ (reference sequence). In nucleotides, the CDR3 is TGTGCCAGCAGCTTAAGTAGCGCCGAGCAGTACTTC. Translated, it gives CASSLSSAEQYF. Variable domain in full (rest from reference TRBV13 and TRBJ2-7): AAGVIQSPRHLIKEKRETATLKCYPIPRHDTVYWYQQGPGQDPQFLISFYEKMQSDKGSIPDRFSAQQFSDYHSELNMSSLELGDSALYFCASSLSSAEQYFGPGTRLTVT.

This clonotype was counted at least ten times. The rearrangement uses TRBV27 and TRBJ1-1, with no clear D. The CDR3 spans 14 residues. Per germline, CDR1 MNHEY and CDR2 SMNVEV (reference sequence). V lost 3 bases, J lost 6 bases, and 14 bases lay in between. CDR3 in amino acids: CASSFRAPDAEAFF. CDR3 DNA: TGTGCCAGCAGTTTCCGGGCCCCAGACGCTGAAGCTTTCTTT.

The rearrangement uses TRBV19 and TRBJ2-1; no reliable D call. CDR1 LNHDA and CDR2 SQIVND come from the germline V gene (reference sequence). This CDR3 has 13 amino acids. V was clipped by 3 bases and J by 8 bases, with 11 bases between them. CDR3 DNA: TGTGCCAGTAGTATCGTCTCCCCCCATGAGCAGTTCTTC. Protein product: CASSIVSPHEQFF. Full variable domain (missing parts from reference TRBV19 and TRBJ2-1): DGGITQSPKYLFRKEGQNVTLSCEQNLNHDAMYWYRQDPGQGLRLIYYSQIVNDFQKGDIAEGYSVSREKKESFPLTVTSAQKNPTAFYLCASSIVSPHEQFFGPGTRLTVL.

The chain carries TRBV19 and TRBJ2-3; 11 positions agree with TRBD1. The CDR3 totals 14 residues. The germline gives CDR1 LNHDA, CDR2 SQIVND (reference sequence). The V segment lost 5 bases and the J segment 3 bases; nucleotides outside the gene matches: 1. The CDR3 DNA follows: TGTGCCAGTAGTGGGGACAGGGGGACAGATACGCAGTATTTT. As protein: CASSGDRGTDTQYF.